This TCR beta chain came from a study of cytomegalovirus exposure and HLA in healthy donors. Broader study findings: From TCR beta sequences, most subjects' HLA-A and HLA-B alleles were reportedly predicted accurately. Available immune exposure information was restricted to CMV serostatus only. Common viral pathogens (according to a later analysis) appeared linked to several of the most significant clusters. A prior analysis recorded that most TCR beta V segments were productive about 87% or about 30% of the time.

Germline V CDR1 and CDR2: SGHKS, YYEKEE (reference sequence). This CDR3 contains 16 residues. V lost 0 bases, J lost 8 bases, and 5 bases stayed unmatched. PCR was performed using 60 Vbeta and 13 Jbeta primers. TCRdb keeps only in-frame clones here, not all; method: immunoSEQ multiplex PCR. The repertoire holds 30,000 to 40,000 clones, with approximately 61% as singletons. By share, this clone ranks as medium-sized (0.01 to 0.1%). The antigen is not known. This TCR was sampled from a man aged 50 to 59 in good health and CMV-seropositive. V gene TRBV5-5 combines with J gene TRBJ1-4, with 12 bases that match TRBD1. Sequenced sample: PBMCs. The CDR3 coding sequence is TGTGCCAGCAGCTTGGCGGGTGGGACAGGGGGCGAAAAACTGTTTTTT. Translation: CASSLAGGTGGEKLFF.